The 26 T cell receptor beta chains presented below share a single source sample, sequenced in a study of blood T cell repertoires in COVID-19. Repertoires were generated with immunoSEQ multiplex PCR, while TCRdb's copy carries only in-frame clones and drops some. The top ten hold 5% to 6% of the sample, which has about 250,000 clones, about 82% seen once. Source material: peripheral blood. All receptors come from a woman older than 75 with COVID-19, enrolled during active disease.

The rearrangement joins TRBV5-4 to TRBJ2-5; TRBD2 matches 8 bases. V lost 4 bases, J lost 7 bases, and 12 bases stayed unmatched. This CDR3 is built from 15 residues. From germline, CDR1 is SGHNT and CDR2 YYREEE (reference sequence). The CDR3 bases are TGTGCCAGCAGCACCGGGGGGGACACCAAGACGACCCAGTACTTC. Amino acid sequence: CASSTGGDTKTTQYF.

This chain links TRBV10-3 with TRBJ1-5; TRBD1 might be the D (5 bases). This CDR3 spans 14 amino acids. With 6 bases removed from V and 6 bases from J, the gap between germline ends came to 15 bases. Germline CDR1 and CDR2: ENHRY and SYGVKD. The CDR3 sequence: CAISQGLVGQPQHF. CDR3 DNA: TGTGCCATCAGCCAGGGACTCGTGGGTCAGCCCCAGCATTTT.

The V call is TRBV18, the J call TRBJ2-5; 9 bases are shared with TRBD1. Trimming took 3 bases from V and 3 from J; bases not matched to a gene: 5. The CDR3 is 15 amino acids. From germline, CDR1 is KGHSH and CDR2 LQKENI. CDR3 nucleotide sequence: TGTGCCAGCTCACCTGGCGGGACAGGGAAAGAGACCCAGTACTTC. Translated, it gives CASSPGGTGKETQYF.

This clone was seen a handful of times. The chain recombines TRBV12-3 or TRBV12-4 with TRBJ2-3, with D unresolved. Trimming took off 5 bases at V and 2 bases at J, with 5 bases between the two ends. There are 12 residues in the CDR3. In DNA, the CDR3 is TGTGCCAGCAGTCCTTACACAGATACGCAGTATTTT. This encodes CASSPYTDTQYF.

This clone was observed a single time. The J gene is TRBJ1-5, the V gene TRBV9, with 7 bases lining up with TRBD1. The CDR3 sequence is 15 residues long. Germline lookup yields CDR1 SGDLS and CDR2 YYNGEE. V lost 3 bases to trimming and J lost 3 bases; unmatched junction nucleotides: 6. The CDR3 reads CASSERDSVNQPQHF. The CDR3 region has the DNA TGTGCCAGCAGCGAGAGGGACAGCGTCAATCAGCCCCAGCATTTT.

The chain joins TRBV13 to TRBJ2-2; TRBD2 might be the D (6 bases). This CDR3 region has 15 residues. Germline CDR1 is PRHDT and CDR2 is FYEKMQ (reference sequence). V was cut by 5 bases and J by 1 base, with 11 bases left in between. The CDR3 DNA sequence: TGTGCCAGCAGCGTGGAGGGAGTGAACACCGGGGAGCTGTTTTTT. It translates to CASSVEGVNTGELFF.

V gene TRBV6-6 combines with J gene TRBJ1-2; D possibly corresponds to TRBD1 (6 bases). Trimming pared 4 bases from V and 6 bases from J, leaving 18 bases between. There are 15 residues in the CDR3. Germline V gene lookup returns CDR1 MNHNY and CDR2 SVGAGI (reference sequence). Here the CDR3 reads CASSFTGQTSHGYTF. CDR3 bases: TGTGCCAGCAGTTTTACCGGACAGACATCCCATGGCTACACCTTC.

The V call is TRBV7-3, the J call TRBJ2-2; possibly TRBD2 for D (5 bases). Germline CDR1 reads SGHTA; CDR2 reads FQGTGA. The CDR3 totals 14 residues. V lost 0 bases to trimming and J lost 6 bases, with 8 bases between them. CDR3 region: CASSLTVGAGELFF. The CDR3, as DNA: TGTGCCAGCAGCTTAACCGTCGGGGCCGGGGAGCTGTTTTTT.

This clone has more than one count but fewer than ten. This rearrangement joins TRBV9 to TRBJ2-7, with a possible D match to TRBD2 (5 bases). CDR3 length equals 15 residues. Germline V gives CDR1 SGDLS, CDR2 YYNGEE. The V end was cut by 0 bases, the J end by 3 bases, with 13 bases between. In DNA form, the CDR3 reads TGTGCCAGCAGCGTAGCAATCGGGAAAGTCTACGAGCAGTACTTC. It is translated as CASSVAIGKVYEQYF.

For the CDR3, the DNA is TGTGCCAGCTCACTCGGGACAGGTTACAATCAGCCCCAGCATTTT. It yields the protein CASSLGTGYNQPQHF. The chain employs TRBV18 and TRBJ1-5, with 8 positions matching TRBD1. Trimming at V came to 4 bases and at J to 3 bases, leaving 5 bases not matched to a gene. This CDR3 is 15 amino acids long. Germline-derived CDR1 and CDR2 are KGHSH and LQKENI.

J is TRBJ1-2 and V is TRBV10-3; possibly TRBD1 for D (5 bases). V lost 0 bases, J lost 3 bases, and 14 bases lay in between. Per germline, CDR1 ENHRY and CDR2 SYGVKD. The length of the CDR3 is 16 residues. CDR3 DNA sequence: TGTGCCATCAGTGAGTCGAGGCAGGGAAACGACTATGGCTACACCTTC. Protein: CAISESRQGNDYGYTF.

The gene calls are TRBV18 and TRBJ1-2; 9 bases map to TRBD1. V lost 1 base to trimming and J lost 4 bases; unmatched junction nucleotides: 4. The CDR3 runs 15 residues. Germline V gene sequence: CDR1 KGHSH, CDR2 LQKENI. The CDR3 coding sequence is TGTGCCAGCTCACCACTAGCGACAGGGGGCTATGGCTACACCTTC. As protein: CASSPLATGGYGYTF.

This sequence joins TRBV7-3 and TRBJ1-1; D not certain. Per germline, CDR1 SGHTA and CDR2 FQGTGA. The length of the CDR3 is 14 residues. Deletions cut 4 bases from V and 4 bases from J, with 13 bases between. The CDR3 sequence: CASSSGLMGTEAFF. CDR3 coding DNA: TGTGCCAGCAGCTCTGGACTTATGGGCACTGAAGCTTTCTTT.

V and J are TRBV7-8 and TRBJ2-3; possible D gene TRBD2, 5 bases. Trimming took off 1 base at V and 3 bases at J, with 5 bases between the two ends. CDR1 is SGHVS, CDR2 FQNEAQ, per germline. CDR3 length equals 13 residues. The CDR3 coding sequence is TGTGCCAGCAGCTTAGGGAGGACAGATACGCAGTATTTT. This sequence encodes CASSLGRTDTQYF.

This clone was seen only once. The rearrangement uses TRBV28 and TRBJ1-2; D possibly corresponds to TRBD1 (5 bases). V lost 5 bases and J 8 bases, leaving 15 bases between the germline ends. The CDR3 sequence is 13 residues long. Germline V gene sequence: CDR1 MDHEN, CDR2 SYDVKM. CDR3 DNA sequence: TGTGCCAGCAGTACCCGGAGGGGCGGCGGCTACACCTTC. This codes for CASSTRRGGGYTF.

The V and J genes are TRBV7-2 and TRBJ1-2; unclear D gene. Trimming took 5 bases from V and 4 from J, leaving 14 bases between them. Germline values: CDR1 SGHTA, CDR2 FQGNSA. This CDR3 comprises 14 residues. CDR3 nucleotide sequence: TGTGCCAGCAGCCCCGGAAGGAGCCTCTATGGCTACACCTTC. This translates into CASSPGRSLYGYTF.

The chain couples TRBV30 to TRBJ1-2; the match to TRBD1 covers 10 bases. CDR1 GTSNPN and CDR2 SVGIG come from the germline V gene (reference sequence). Germline trimming cut 3 bases from V and 2 bases from J; bases unmatched to any gene: 12. This CDR3 comprises 17 residues. CDR3 residues: CAWRGGTGDARNYGYTF. CDR3 sequence (DNA): TGTGCCTGGAGGGGGGGGACAGGGGACGCCCGAAACTATGGCTACACCTTC.

V and J are TRBV5-1 and TRBJ1-1; 8 bases match TRBD1. The CDR3 is made up of 13 amino acids. The germline CDR1 and CDR2 sequences are SGHRS and YFSETQ. Trimming took 7 bases from V and 4 from J; bases not matched to a gene: 6. In DNA, the CDR3 is TGCGCCAGCTCTCAGGGGGCGGTCACTGAAGCTTTCTTT. Translating it yields CASSQGAVTEAFF.

The chain combines TRBV3-1 (or the pseudogene TRBV3-2) with TRBJ1-6; the D gene is possibly TRBD1 (5 bases). Trimming removed 2 bases at V and 8 bases at J, with 13 bases between. The CDR3 is 15 residues long. Germline values: CDR1 LGHDT, CDR2 YNNKEL (reference sequence). CDR3 protein: CASSQSWQGDSPLHF. CDR3 nucleotides: TGTGCCAGCAGCCAATCTTGGCAGGGTGATTCACCCCTCCACTTT.

J is TRBJ1-2 and V is TRBV2; maybe TRBD1 (5 bases). With 4 bases removed from V and 7 bases from J, the gap between germline ends came to 16 bases. CDR1 and CDR2 from the germline V gene are SNHLY and FYNNEI. The CDR3 extends over 14 amino acids. The DNA of the CDR3 is TGTGCCAGCAGTGTGGTGGAGGGGAAAAGTGGCTACACCTTC. Amino acids: CASSVVEGKSGYTF.

The chain is built from TRBV28 and TRBJ2-2, with a weak D call TRBD1 (6 bases). Looked up from germline, CDR1 is MDHEN and CDR2 is SYDVKM. There are 14 residues in the CDR3. V was clipped by 6 bases and J by 0 bases, with 8 bases between them. CDR3 sequence (DNA): TGTGCCAGCAGAAGGACAGCGAACACCGGGGAGCTGTTTTTT. It encodes CASRRTANTGELFF.

The table lists this clone with a count of one. The chain recombines TRBV4-1 with TRBJ1-1; D not resolved. Trimming stripped 4 bases from V and 4 bases from J, with 13 bases between. CDR3 length: 14 residues. CDR1 MGHRA and CDR2 YSYEKL come from the germline V gene. The CDR3 here is CASSPRLRSTEAFF. CDR3 coding DNA: TGCGCCAGCAGCCCGCGCCTTCGTAGCACTGAAGCTTTCTTT.

V is TRBV19 and J is TRBJ1-6; 7 bases match TRBD1. The V and J ends lost 6 bases and 9 bases, in that order; junction bases with no gene match: 2. The CDR3 extends over 12 amino acids. CDR1 and CDR2 (germline): LNHDA, SQIVND (reference sequence). This chain's CDR3 is CASRTGSSPLHF. Written as DNA, the CDR3 is TGTGCCAGTAGGACAGGGAGTTCACCCCTCCACTTT.

The chain joins TRBV9 to TRBJ2-5; possibly TRBD2 for D (5 bases). The CDR3 loop spans 16 amino acids. CDR1 SGDLS and CDR2 YYNGEE come from the germline V gene. V was clipped by 0 bases and J by 6 bases, with 18 bases between them. CDR3 protein: CASSVGGRRGHQTQYF. CDR3 nucleotide sequence: TGTGCCAGCAGCGTAGGGGGTCGAAGAGGGCACCAGACCCAGTACTTC.

The chain links TRBV2 to TRBJ1-2, with D perhaps TRBD1 (5 bases). Deletions cut 5 bases from V and 8 bases from J, with 9 bases between. The CDR3 has 11 residues. Germline CDR1 reads SNHLY; CDR2 reads FYNNEI. The CDR3 sequence is CASSLDTGYTF. The DNA for the CDR3 is TGTGCCAGCAGTCTGGACACCGGCTACACCTTC. The whole variable domain, filled in from reference TRBV2 and TRBJ1-2, reads EPEVTQTPSHQVTQMGQEVILRCVPISNHLYFYWYRQILGQKVEFLVSFYNNEISEKSEIFDDQFSVERPDGSNFTLKIRSTKLEDSAMYFCASSLDTGYTFGSGTRLTVV.

The chain is built from TRBV10-3 and TRBJ1-5; no clear D gene. Germline CDR1 ENHRY, CDR2 SYGVKD. The CDR3 extends over 13 amino acids. V lost 11 bases and J lost 4, with 15 bases in between. The chain's CDR3 is CAVSQDLNQPQHF. CDR3 in DNA: TGTGCCGTAAGCCAGGATCTTAATCAGCCCCAGCATTTT.